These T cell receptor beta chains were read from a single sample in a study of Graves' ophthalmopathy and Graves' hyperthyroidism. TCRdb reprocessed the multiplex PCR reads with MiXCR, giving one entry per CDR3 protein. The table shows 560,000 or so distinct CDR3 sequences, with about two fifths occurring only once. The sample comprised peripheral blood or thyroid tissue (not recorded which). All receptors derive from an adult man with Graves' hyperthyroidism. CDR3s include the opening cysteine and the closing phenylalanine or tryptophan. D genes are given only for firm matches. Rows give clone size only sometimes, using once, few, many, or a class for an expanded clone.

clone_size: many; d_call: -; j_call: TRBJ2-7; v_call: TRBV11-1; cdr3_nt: TGTGCCAGCAGCTTAGAGCTAACCGGAGGCTCCTACGAGCAGTACTTC; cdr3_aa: CASSLELTGGSYEQYF
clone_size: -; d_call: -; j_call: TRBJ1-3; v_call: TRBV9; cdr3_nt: TGTGCCAGCAGCGTAGGGCCCCGGGGCTTTGGAAACACCATATATTTT; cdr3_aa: CASSVGPRGFGNTIYF
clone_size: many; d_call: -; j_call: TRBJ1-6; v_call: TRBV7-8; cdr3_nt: TGTGCCAGCAGCTTAGTAGGAAGCTCCTATAATTCACCCCTCCACTTT; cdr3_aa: CASSLVGSSYNSPLHF
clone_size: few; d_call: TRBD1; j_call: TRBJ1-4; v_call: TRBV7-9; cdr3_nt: TGTGCCAGCAGCGGGCGAGGGACAGGGTTTTATGAAAAACTGTTTTTT; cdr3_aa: CASSGRGTGFYEKLFF
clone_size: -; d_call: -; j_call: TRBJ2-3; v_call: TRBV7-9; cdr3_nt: TGTGCCAGCAGCTCCCCAACCCGCCTTACGCAGTATTTT; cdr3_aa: CASSSPTRLTQYF
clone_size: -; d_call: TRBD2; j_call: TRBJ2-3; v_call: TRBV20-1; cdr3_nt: TGCAGTGCTAGAGATGCTGAGGGGCTAGCGGGTGGCACAGATACGCAGTATTTT; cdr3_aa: CSARDAEGLAGGTDTQYF
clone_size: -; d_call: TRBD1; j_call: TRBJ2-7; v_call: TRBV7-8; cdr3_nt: TGTGCCAGCAGTCGAAGCGGACAGGGGATCTACGAGCAGTACTTC; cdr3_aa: CASSRSGQGIYEQYF
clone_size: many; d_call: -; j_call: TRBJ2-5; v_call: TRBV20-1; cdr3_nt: TGCAGTGCCAGCCTGGGACCAAGACAAGAGACCCAGTACTTC; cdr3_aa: CSASLGPRQETQYF
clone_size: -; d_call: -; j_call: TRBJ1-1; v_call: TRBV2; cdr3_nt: TGTGCCAGCAGTGTGCTGGCTACAATGAACACTGAAGCTTTCTTT; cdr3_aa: CASSVLATMNTEAFF
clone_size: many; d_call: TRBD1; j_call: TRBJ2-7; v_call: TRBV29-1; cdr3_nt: TGCAGCGTTGGGACAGGGGGCCACGAGCAGTACTTC; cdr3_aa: CSVGTGGHEQYF
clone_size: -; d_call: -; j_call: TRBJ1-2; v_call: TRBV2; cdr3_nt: TGTGCCAGCAGTGAAGCAGTGCAGGACTATGGCTACACCTTC; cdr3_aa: CASSEAVQDYGYTF
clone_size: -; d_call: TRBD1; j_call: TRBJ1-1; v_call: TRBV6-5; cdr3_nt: TGTGCCAGCAGTTACCGTTGGGACAGGGGTAACACTGAAGCTTTCTTT; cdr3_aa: CASSYRWDRGNTEAFF
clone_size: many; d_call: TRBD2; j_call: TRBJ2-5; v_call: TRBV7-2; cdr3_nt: TGTGCCAGCAGCCGCGGGGCGGGGGGGTCAGGGGAGACCCAGTACTTC; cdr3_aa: CASSRGAGGSGETQYF
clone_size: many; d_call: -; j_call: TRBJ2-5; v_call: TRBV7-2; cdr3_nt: TGTGCCAGCAGCTTTTCCAGGGGAGGGGAGACCCAGTACTTC; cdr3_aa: CASSFSRGGETQYF
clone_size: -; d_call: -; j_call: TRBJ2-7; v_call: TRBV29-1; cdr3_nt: TGCAGCGTTGTTTTGGGACTCACCTACGAGCAGTACTTC; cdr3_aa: CSVVLGLTYEQYF
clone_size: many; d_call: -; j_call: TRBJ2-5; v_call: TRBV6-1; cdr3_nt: TGTGCCAGCAACAGCGCGATCCAAGAGACCCAGTACTTC; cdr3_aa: CASNSAIQETQYF
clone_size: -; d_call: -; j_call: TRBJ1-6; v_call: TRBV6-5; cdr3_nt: TGTGCCAGCAGTAAGACAGAAGGGGCTTCACCCCTCCACTTT; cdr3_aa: CASSKTEGASPLHF
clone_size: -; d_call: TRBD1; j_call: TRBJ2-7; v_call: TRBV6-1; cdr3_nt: TGTGCCAGCAGTCGGACATCGACAGGGGGCAACGAGCAGTACTTC; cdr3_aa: CASSRTSTGGNEQYF
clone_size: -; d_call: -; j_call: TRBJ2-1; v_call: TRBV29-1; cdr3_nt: TGCAGCGTTGAAGGGCGGGTCGGGAATGAGCAGTTCTTC; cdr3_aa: CSVEGRVGNEQFF
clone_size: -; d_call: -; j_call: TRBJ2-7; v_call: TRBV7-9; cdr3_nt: TGTGCCAGCAGCGAAAACCCGGGACAAAGCTCCTACGAGCAGTACTTC; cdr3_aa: CASSENPGQSSYEQYF
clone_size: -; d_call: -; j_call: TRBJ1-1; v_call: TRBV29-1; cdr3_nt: TGCAGCGTTGGGGCACGGGATACTGAAGCTTTCTTT; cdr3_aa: CSVGARDTEAFF